What follows describes a single TCR beta chain. This entry is derived from a study of T-cell reconstitution after alpha-beta-depleted transplantation in children. Germline V gives CDR1 SGHVS, CDR2 FNYEAQ. V lost 4 bases and J 5 bases, leaving 20 bases between the germline ends. There are 16 residues in the CDR3. Using unique molecular identifiers, the investigators prepared the TCRbeta library. Each CDR3 protein is one row after TCRdb ran MiXCR on the PCR reads. The table lists around 450,000 distinct CDR3 sequences, approximately 41% of them singletons. This specimen was PBMCs, taken before TCRalphabeta/CD19-depleted stem cell transplant. The TCR comes from a girl aged 2 to 10 with aplastic anemia, due to receive a stem cell transplant. This rearrangement joins TRBV7-6 to TRBJ2-5, with D tentatively TRBD2 (6 bases). The DNA for the CDR3 is TGTGCCAGCAGCTCGGGGGTTGGAGGTTATGGGGAGACCCAGTACTTC. Protein sequence: CASSSGVGGYGETQYF.